The 25 T cell receptor beta chains in this list originate from one sample, sequenced in a study of shared clonotypes between healthy human individuals. Generated by immunoSEQ multiplex PCR, the TCRdb table keeps only in-frame clones and is missing some. The table includes 2 million to 2.5 million clones, roughly 92% detected once. Sequencing was done on a sample of naive CD4+ T cells from PBMCs. Subset described: CD45RA+ positively selected. Every receptor here comes from a man between 18 and 35 years old in good health. Some clones in this sample may be carry-over from other donors' samples.

This clone came up once. The chain couples TRBV5-1 to TRBJ2-1, with 12 bases that match TRBD1. Germline V gene sequence: CDR1 SGHRS, CDR2 YFSETQ. The junction had 3 bases not matched to a gene; V was cut back by 4 bases and J by 7 bases. CDR3 length: 14 residues. The CDR3 here is CASSPGQGANEQFF. The CDR3 bases are TGCGCCAGCAGCCCGGGACAGGGGGCTAATGAGCAGTTCTTC.

The chain joins TRBV7-2 to TRBJ2-7; D may match TRBD1 or TRBD2 (7 bases each). Trimming cost V 4 bases and J 2 bases, with 15 bases left between them. This CDR3 is built from 15 residues. Germline values: CDR1 SGHTA, CDR2 FQGNSA. In nucleotides, the CDR3 is TGTGCCAGCAGCTACGGGGGGACAGTTCCCTACGAGCAGTACTTC. This codes for CASSYGGTVPYEQYF.

This clone showed up just once. This chain joins TRBV28 and TRBJ1-1, with D uncertain. The length of the CDR3 is 15 residues. The germline CDR1 and CDR2 sequences are MDHEN and SYDVKM. Trimming shortened V by 2 bases and J by 1 base, and 11 bases separated the two germline ends. Here the CDR3 reads CASSLGGRKNTEAFF. The CDR3 DNA reads TGTGCCAGCAGTTTAGGCGGCAGGAAGAACACTGAAGCTTTCTTT.

The chain couples TRBV7-2 to TRBJ2-5, with D unresolved. V shed 0 bases and J shed 2 bases, with 7 bases lying between them. The germline gives CDR1 SGHTA, CDR2 FQGNSA. The CDR3 runs 14 residues. CDR3 loop: CASSLAGIQETQYF. The CDR3 nucleotides read TGTGCCAGCAGCTTAGCAGGGATTCAAGAGACCCAGTACTTC. Full variable domain (rest looked up from reference TRBV7-2 and TRBJ2-5): GAGVSQSPSNKVTEKGKDVELRCDPISGHTALYWYRQSLGQGLEFLIYFQGNSAPDKSGLPSDRFSAERTGGSVSTLTIQRTQQEDSAVYLCASSLAGIQETQYFGPGTRLLVL.

This clone was counted once. V usage is TRBV5-1 and J usage is TRBJ2-1; D may correspond to TRBD1 or TRBD2 (5 bases each). The CDR3 contains 14 residues. The V end lost 4 bases, the J end lost 5 bases, and 13 bases lay between the germline ends. Germline CDR1 is SGHRS and CDR2 is YFSETQ. The CDR3 protein is CASSPQGAHNEQFF. The DNA for the CDR3 is TGCGCCAGCAGCCCCCAGGGAGCCCACAATGAGCAGTTCTTC.

The chain joins TRBV14 to TRBJ2-1; no firm D call. V was pared by 0 bases and J by 10 bases, with 7 bases between. The CDR3 is 12 residues long. Germline V gene data show CDR1 as SGHDN and CDR2 as FVKESK. The CDR3 reads CASSQDGAEQFF. CDR3 sequence (DNA): TGTGCCAGCAGCCAAGATGGAGCGGAGCAGTTCTTC.

Points on this clone: The sample holds other DNA sequences that translate to the same CDR3. The rearrangement links TRBV28 to TRBJ2-5, with D perhaps matching TRBD2 (5 bases). The germline CDR1 and CDR2 sequences are MDHEN and SYDVKM. Trimming shortened V by 6 bases and J by 2 bases, and 13 bases separated the two germline ends. The CDR3 loop spans 14 amino acids. CDR3 residues: CASSLSGSQETQYF. The DNA of the CDR3 is TGTGCCAGCAGCCTAAGCGGAAGTCAAGAGACCCAGTACTTC.

This chain uses TRBV10-3 with TRBJ1-2, with 10 bases aligning to TRBD1. After removal of 7 bases from V and 1 base from J, the junction contained 9 bases not matched to a gene. In germline, CDR1 is ENHRY, CDR2 SYGVKD. CDR3 length equals 16 residues. CDR3 sequence reads: CAIMRDRGRGNYGYTF. DNA of the CDR3: TGTGCCATCATGCGGGACAGGGGCCGCGGTAACTATGGCTACACCTTC.

The genes are TRBV2 and TRBJ2-1, with D unclear. Per the germline V gene, CDR1 is SNHLY and CDR2 is FYNNEI. With 6 bases removed from V and 9 bases from J, the gap between germline ends came to 18 bases. The CDR3 is made up of 14 amino acids. The CDR3 loop reads CASSERTEWLEQFF. Here the CDR3 DNA reads TGTGCCAGCAGCGAACGAACCGAGTGGCTTGAGCAGTTCTTC.

The chain carries TRBV27 and TRBJ1-2; the D is unclear. V lost 0 bases and J 6 bases, leaving 11 bases between the germline ends. The CDR3 contains 14 residues. Per germline, CDR1 MNHEY and CDR2 SMNVEV (reference sequence). The CDR3 loop reads CASSLSTASDGYTF. The DNA of the CDR3 is TGTGCCAGCAGTTTATCCACAGCGAGTGATGGCTACACCTTC.

As regards this clone: This sample also contains other DNA sequences that code for the same CDR3. The chain couples TRBV7-2 to TRBJ2-7; TRBD2 matches at 9 bases. Germline CDR1 SGHTA, CDR2 FQGNSA. The CDR3 length is 14 residues. Trimming at V came to 5 bases and at J to 3 bases, leaving 5 bases not matched to a gene. The CDR3 DNA reads TGTGCCAGCAGCCTGGGACTAGCTGTCTACGAGCAGTACTTC. This codes for CASSLGLAVYEQYF. The full variable domain, in which reference TRBV7-2 and TRBJ2-7 provide the parts outside the CDR3, is GAGVSQSPSNKVTEKGKDVELRCDPISGHTALYWYRQSLGQGLEFLIYFQGNSAPDKSGLPSDRFSAERTGGSVSTLTIQRTQQEDSAVYLCASSLGLAVYEQYFGPGTRLTVT.

The CDR3 loop reads CASSMALLAGSLGEQFF. For the CDR3, the DNA is TGCGCCAGCAGCATGGCCCTACTAGCGGGCTCCCTTGGGGAGCAGTTCTTC. This rearrangement joins TRBV5-1 to TRBJ2-1; TRBD2 aligns across 9 bases. Germline values: CDR1 SGHRS, CDR2 YFSETQ. V shed 4 bases, J shed 10 bases, and the junction held 18 bases outside the gene matches. The CDR3 runs to 17 residues.

The rearrangement joins TRBV5-3 to TRBJ2-7, with D possibly TRBD2 on 7 matching bases. TRBV5-3 is noted as an ORF with a role that remains uncertain. Trimming took 2 bases from V and 2 from J, leaving 17 bases between them. The CDR3 has 16 residues. The CDR3 reads CARSLLPGGLPYEQYF. The CDR3 DNA sequence: TGTGCCAGAAGCTTATTACCGGGGGGCTTACCCTACGAGCAGTACTTC.

This clone was recorded once. This chain links TRBV28 with TRBJ1-5; a possible D gene is TRBD1 (5 bases). Germline CDR1 MDHEN, CDR2 SYDVKM. V was clipped by 6 bases and J by 1 base, with 19 bases between them. This CDR3 is built from 17 residues. For the CDR3, the DNA is TGTGCCAGCAGGTTACGTGGGCTTAAGGGGAGCAATCAGCCCCAGCATTTT. Its protein is CASRLRGLKGSNQPQHF.

The rearrangement links TRBV28 to TRBJ2-7, with D unclear. The CDR3 covers 14 residues. CDR1 and CDR2 from the germline V gene are MDHEN and SYDVKM. The ends were cut back, 6 bases at V and 2 bases at J, with 14 bases in the middle. The CDR3 region is CASSIEDGTYEQYF. The CDR3 region has the DNA TGTGCCAGCAGCATAGAGGACGGCACCTACGAGCAGTACTTC.

This chain joins TRBV2 and TRBJ2-4; D may be TRBD1 (6 bases). V was pared by 1 base and J by 7 bases, with 11 bases between. The CDR3 loop spans 14 amino acids. Germline assignment: CDR1 SNHLY and CDR2 FYNNEI. The CDR3 DNA reads TGTGCCAGCAGTGAAGTGGGGGCCCCCAACATTCAGTACTTC. This codes for CASSEVGAPNIQYF.

The table lists this clone with a count of one. The chain has TRBV5-1 and TRBJ1-1; D gene unclear. The germline V gene encodes CDR1 SGHRS and CDR2 YFSETQ. CDR3 length equals 14 residues. Between the trimmed V and J ends, which lost 5 bases and 6 bases, there was a span of 17 bases. This chain's CDR3 is CASSFQTAGSEAFF. CDR3 in DNA: TGCGCCAGCAGTTTCCAGACTGCGGGCTCTGAAGCTTTCTTT.

J is TRBJ1-2 and V is TRBV7-2, with 10 bases matching TRBD1. Losses at the gene ends were 1 base for V and 8 bases for J; bases not matched to a gene: 10. The CDR3 length is 16 residues. Germline CDR1 SGHTA, CDR2 FQGNSA. Here the CDR3 DNA reads TGTGCCAGCAGCTTAGATGGGACAGGGGTTTTGGGGGGCTACACCTTC. The encoded protein is CASSLDGTGVLGGYTF.

The chain employs TRBV7-3 and TRBJ2-2; D is unclear. V lost 6 bases, J lost 0 bases, and 11 bases lay in between. Germline V gene lookup returns CDR1 SGHTA and CDR2 FQGTGA. CDR3 size: 15 residues. The DNA of the CDR3 is TGTGCCAGCAGTCAGACGGCCACGAACACCGGGGAGCTGTTTTTT. Its protein product is CASSQTATNTGELFF.

Concerning this clone: The identical CDR3 is also encoded by other nucleotide sequences in the sample. DNA of the CDR3: TGTGCCAGCAGCTCCACGTCGGGTTCAGGCTCCTACAATGAGCAGTTCTTC. Protein sequence: CASSSTSGSGSYNEQFF. J is TRBJ2-1 and V is TRBV11-2; D is ambiguous. V gave up 4 bases and J gave up 0 bases, with 16 bases separating them. Germline CDR1 is SGHAT and CDR2 is FQNNGV. The CDR3 totals 17 residues.

V gene TRBV4-3 combines with J gene TRBJ1-4, with TRBD1 matching over 8 bases. CDR1 is LGHNA, CDR2 YSLEER, per germline. This CDR3 spans 17 amino acids. With V trimmed by 4 bases and J by 6 bases, 13 bases remained unmatched. Here the CDR3 DNA reads TGCGCCAGCAGCCCAAAGGGACAGGCCACCTCCCATGAAAAACTGTTTTTT. It yields the protein CASSPKGQATSHEKLFF.

V gene TRBV5-4 combines with J gene TRBJ1-1; D unresolved. CDR1 and CDR2 from the germline V gene are SGHNT and YYREEE (reference sequence). The CDR3 spans 12 residues. V dropped 0 bases and J dropped 7 bases, with 7 bases sitting between them. The CDR3 bases are TGTGCCAGCAGCTTGGGGCGGGGTGAAGCTTTCTTT. It codes for CASSLGRGEAFF.

The J gene is TRBJ2-5, the V gene TRBV2; 7 nucleotides line up with TRBD2. Germline trimming cut 2 bases from V and 4 bases from J; bases unmatched to any gene: 7. The CDR3 spans 15 residues. CDR1 and CDR2 (germline): SNHLY, FYNNEI. This CDR3 reads CASSERGSVAETQYF. CDR3 coding DNA: TGTGCCAGCAGTGAACGCGGGAGCGTGGCAGAGACCCAGTACTTC.

The chain joins TRBV4-2 to TRBJ2-7; D possibly corresponds to TRBD2 (5 bases). The CDR3 is made up of 15 amino acids. Germline CDR1 LGHNA, CDR2 YNFKEQ. V was cut by 0 bases and J by 3 bases, with 12 bases left in between. The CDR3 sequence: CASSQEGSGFYEQYF. CDR3 DNA sequence: TGTGCCAGCAGCCAAGAGGGCAGCGGCTTCTACGAGCAGTACTTC.

The chain combines TRBV5-5 with TRBJ1-2; D not certain. Germline values: CDR1 SGHKS, CDR2 YYEKEE (reference sequence). V lost 2 bases, J lost 11 bases, and 13 bases lay in between. The CDR3 length is 12 residues. CDR3: CASSFLGRRYTF. DNA of the CDR3: TGTGCCAGCAGCTTTCTTGGGCGAAGGTACACCTTC.